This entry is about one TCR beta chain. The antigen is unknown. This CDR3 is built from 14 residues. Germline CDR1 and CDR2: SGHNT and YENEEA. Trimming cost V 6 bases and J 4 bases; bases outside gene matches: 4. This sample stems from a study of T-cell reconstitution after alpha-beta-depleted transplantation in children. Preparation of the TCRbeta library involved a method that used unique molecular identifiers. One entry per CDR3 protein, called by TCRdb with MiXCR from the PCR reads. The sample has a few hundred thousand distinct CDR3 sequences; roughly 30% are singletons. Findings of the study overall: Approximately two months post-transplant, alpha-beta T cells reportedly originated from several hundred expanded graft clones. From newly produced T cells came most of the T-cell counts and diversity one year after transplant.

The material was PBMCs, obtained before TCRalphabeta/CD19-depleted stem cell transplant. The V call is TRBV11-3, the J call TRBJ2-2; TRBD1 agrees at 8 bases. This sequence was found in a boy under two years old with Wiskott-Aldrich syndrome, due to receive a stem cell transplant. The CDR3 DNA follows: TGTGCCAGCAGTAGACAGGGGTTCACCGGGGAGCTGTTTTTT. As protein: CASSRQGFTGELFF. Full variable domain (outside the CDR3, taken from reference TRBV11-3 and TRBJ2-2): EAGVVQSPRYKIIEKKQPVAFWCNPISGHNTLYWYLQNLGQGPELLIRYENEEAVDDSQLPKDRFSAERLKGVDSTLKIQPAELGDSAVYLCASSRQGFTGELFFGEGSRLTVL.